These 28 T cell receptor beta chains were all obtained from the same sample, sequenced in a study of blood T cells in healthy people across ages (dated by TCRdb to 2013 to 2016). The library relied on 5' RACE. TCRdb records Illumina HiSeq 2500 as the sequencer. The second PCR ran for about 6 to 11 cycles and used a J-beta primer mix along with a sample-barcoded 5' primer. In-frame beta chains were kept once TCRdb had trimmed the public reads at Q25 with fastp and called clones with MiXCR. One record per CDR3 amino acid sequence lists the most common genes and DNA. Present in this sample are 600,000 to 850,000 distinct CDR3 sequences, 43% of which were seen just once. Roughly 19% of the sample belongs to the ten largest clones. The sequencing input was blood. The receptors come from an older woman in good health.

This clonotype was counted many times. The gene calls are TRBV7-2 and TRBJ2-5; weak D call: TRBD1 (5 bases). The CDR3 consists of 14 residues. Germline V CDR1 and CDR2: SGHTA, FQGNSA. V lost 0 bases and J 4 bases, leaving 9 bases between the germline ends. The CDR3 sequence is CASSLAQRGETQYF. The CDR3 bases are TGTGCCAGCAGCTTAGCGCAAAGGGGAGAGACCCAGTACTTC.

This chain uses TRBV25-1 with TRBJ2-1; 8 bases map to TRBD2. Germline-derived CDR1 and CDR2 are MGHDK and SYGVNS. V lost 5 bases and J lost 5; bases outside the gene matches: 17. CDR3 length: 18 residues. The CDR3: CASSPSHGGGHRHNEQFF. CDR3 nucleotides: TGTGCCAGCAGTCCCTCCCACGGGGGGGGTCATCGGCACAATGAGCAGTTCTTC.

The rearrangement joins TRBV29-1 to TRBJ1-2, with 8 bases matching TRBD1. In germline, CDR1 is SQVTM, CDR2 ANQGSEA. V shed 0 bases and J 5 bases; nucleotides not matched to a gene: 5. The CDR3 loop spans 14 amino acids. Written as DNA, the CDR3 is TGCAGCGTTGAAGATCAGGGGGCAGGATATGGCTACACCTTC. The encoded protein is CSVEDQGAGYGYTF.

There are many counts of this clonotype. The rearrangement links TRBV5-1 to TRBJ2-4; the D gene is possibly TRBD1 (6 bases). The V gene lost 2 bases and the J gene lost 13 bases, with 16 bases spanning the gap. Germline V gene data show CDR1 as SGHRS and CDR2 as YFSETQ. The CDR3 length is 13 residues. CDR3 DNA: TGCGCCAGCAGCTTAAACGTGGGGGACAAGCAGTACTTC. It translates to CASSLNVGDKQYF.

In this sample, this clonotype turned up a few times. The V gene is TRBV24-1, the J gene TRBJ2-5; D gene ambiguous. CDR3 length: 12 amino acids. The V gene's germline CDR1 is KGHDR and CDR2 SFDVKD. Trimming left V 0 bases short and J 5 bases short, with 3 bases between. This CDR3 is CATSDLWETQYF. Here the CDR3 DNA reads TGTGCCACCAGTGATTTGTGGGAGACCCAGTACTTC.

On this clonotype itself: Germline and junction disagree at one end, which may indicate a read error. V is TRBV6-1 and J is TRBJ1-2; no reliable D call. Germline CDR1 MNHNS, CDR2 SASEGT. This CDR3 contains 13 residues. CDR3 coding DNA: TGTGCCAGCAGCGAGGCGGGGAACTATGGCTGCACCTTC. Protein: CASSEAGNYGCTF.

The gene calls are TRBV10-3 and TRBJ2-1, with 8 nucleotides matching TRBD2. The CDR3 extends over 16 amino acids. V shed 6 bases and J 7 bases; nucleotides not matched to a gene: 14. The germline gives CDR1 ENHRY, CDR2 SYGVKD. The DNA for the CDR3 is TGTGCCATCAGCGCAAGGCCAGCGGGAGATGGAAATGAGCAGTTCTTC. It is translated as CAISARPAGDGNEQFF.

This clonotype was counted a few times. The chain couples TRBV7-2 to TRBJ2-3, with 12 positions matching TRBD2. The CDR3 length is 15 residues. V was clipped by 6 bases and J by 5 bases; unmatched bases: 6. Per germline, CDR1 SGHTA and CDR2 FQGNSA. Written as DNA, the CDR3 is TGTGCCAGCAGTTCTCCTAGCGGGAGGGGAGATACGCAGTATTTT. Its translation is CASSSPSGRGDTQYF. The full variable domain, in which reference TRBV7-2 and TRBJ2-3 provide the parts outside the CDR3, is GAGVSQSPSNKVTEKGKDVELRCDPISGHTALYWYRQSLGQGLEFLIYFQGNSAPDKSGLPSDRFSAERTGGSVSTLTIQRTQQEDSAVYLCASSSPSGRGDTQYFGPGTRLTVL.

The CDR3 sequence is CASTATGQLLGYGYTF. The CDR3 DNA is TGTGCCAGCACCGCAACGGGGCAGCTCTTAGGCTATGGCTACACCTTC. The rearrangement links TRBV28 to TRBJ1-2, with D possibly being TRBD1 (5 bases). The CDR3 runs 16 residues. Germline-derived CDR1 and CDR2 are MDHEN and SYDVKM. Trimming shortened V by 7 bases and J by 4 bases, and 22 bases separated the two germline ends.

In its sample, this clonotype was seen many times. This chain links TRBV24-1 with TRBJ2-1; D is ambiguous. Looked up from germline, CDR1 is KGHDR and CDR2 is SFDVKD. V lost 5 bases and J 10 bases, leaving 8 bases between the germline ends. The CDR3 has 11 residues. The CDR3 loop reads CATSALGEQFF. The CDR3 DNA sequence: TGTGCCACCAGTGCCCTCGGGGAGCAGTTCTTC.

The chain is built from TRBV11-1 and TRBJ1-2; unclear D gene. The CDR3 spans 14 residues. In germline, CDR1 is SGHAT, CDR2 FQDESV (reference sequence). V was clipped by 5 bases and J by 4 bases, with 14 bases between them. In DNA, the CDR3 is TGTGCCAGCAGCCCGAGACAAGGATTCTATGGCTACACCTTC. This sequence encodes CASSPRQGFYGYTF.

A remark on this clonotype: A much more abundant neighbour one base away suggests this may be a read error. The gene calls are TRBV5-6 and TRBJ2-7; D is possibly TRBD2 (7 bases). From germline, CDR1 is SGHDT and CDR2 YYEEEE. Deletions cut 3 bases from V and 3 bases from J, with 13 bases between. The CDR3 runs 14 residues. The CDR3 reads CASSYRGGVYEQYF. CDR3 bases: TGTGCCAGCAGCTACCGAGGGGGGGTCTACGAGCAGTACTTC. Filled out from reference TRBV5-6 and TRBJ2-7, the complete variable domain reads DAGVTQSPTHLIKTRGQQVTLRCSPKSGHDTVSWYQQALGQGPQFIFQYYEEEERQRGNFPDRFSGHQFPNYSSELNVNALLLGDSALYLCASSYRGGVYEQYFGPGTRLTVT.

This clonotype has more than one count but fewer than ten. CDR3 residues: CASSWGLGDTQYF. Here the CDR3 DNA reads TGTGCCAGCAGCTGGGGCTTAGGGGATACGCAGTATTTT. V usage is TRBV11-2 and J usage is TRBJ2-3; D is possibly TRBD1 (5 bases). V was clipped by 4 bases and J by 6 bases, with 11 bases between them. Looked up from germline, CDR1 is SGHAT and CDR2 is FQNNGV. The CDR3 is 13 amino acids. Looking up the rest from reference TRBV11-2 and TRBJ2-3 gives the full variable domain: EAGVAQSPRYKIIEKRQSVAFWCNPISGHATLYWYQQILGQGPKLLIQFQNNGVVDDSQLPKDRFSAERLKGVDSTLKIQPAKLEDSAVYLCASSWGLGDTQYFGPGTRLTVL.

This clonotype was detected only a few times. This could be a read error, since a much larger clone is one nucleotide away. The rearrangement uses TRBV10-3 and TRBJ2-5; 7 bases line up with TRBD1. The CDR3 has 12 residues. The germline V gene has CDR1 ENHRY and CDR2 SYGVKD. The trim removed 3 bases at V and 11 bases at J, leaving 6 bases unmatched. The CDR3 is CAISDDRVEQYF. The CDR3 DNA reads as TGTGCCATCAGTGATGACAGGGTAGAGCAGTACTTC.

As DNA, the CDR3 is TGTGCCAGCAGCGGACCGGGACCGTATAATTCACCCCTCCACTTT. Translated: CASSGPGPYNSPLHF. The chain couples TRBV11-2 to TRBJ1-6; a weak D match, TRBD1 (5 bases). Deletions cut 5 bases from V and 4 bases from J, with 12 bases between. The germline CDR1 and CDR2 sequences are SGHAT and FQNNGV. The CDR3 covers 15 residues.

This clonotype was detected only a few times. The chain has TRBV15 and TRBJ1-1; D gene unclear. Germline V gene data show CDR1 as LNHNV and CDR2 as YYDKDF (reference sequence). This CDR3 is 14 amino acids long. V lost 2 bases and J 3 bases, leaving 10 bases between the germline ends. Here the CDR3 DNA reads TGTGCCACCAGCAGAAGATCGGCAGACACTGAAGCTTTCTTT. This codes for CATSRRSADTEAFF.

In DNA, the CDR3 is TGTGCCATCCGCCGACAGGGCATGAACACTGAAGCTTTCTTT. It codes for CAIRRQGMNTEAFF. The rearrangement uses TRBV10-3 and TRBJ1-1, with TRBD1 matching over 7 bases. The germline V gene encodes CDR1 ENHRY and CDR2 SYGVKD. V was clipped by 8 bases and J by 0 bases; unmatched bases: 6. The length of the CDR3 is 14 residues.

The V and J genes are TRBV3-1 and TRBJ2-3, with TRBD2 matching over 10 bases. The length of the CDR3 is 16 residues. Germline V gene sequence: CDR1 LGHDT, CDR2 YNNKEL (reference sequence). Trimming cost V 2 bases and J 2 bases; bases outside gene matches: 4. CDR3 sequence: CASSQILAGNTDTQYF. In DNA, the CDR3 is TGTGCCAGCAGCCAAATACTAGCGGGGAACACAGATACGCAGTATTTT.

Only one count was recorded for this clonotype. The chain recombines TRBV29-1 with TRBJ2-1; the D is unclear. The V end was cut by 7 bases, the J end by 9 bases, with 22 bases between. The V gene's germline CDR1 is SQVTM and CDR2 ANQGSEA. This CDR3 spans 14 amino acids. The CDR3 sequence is CSAPEQGTAREQFF. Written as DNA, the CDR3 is TGCAGCGCACCCGAGCAAGGTACAGCCCGTGAGCAGTTCTTC.

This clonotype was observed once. The CDR3 protein is CSARDSRGPIEAFF. Written as DNA, the CDR3 is TGCAGTGCTAGAGATTCTAGGGGACCGATTGAAGCTTTCTTT. The V and J genes are TRBV20-1 and TRBJ1-1; a possible D gene is TRBD1 (5 bases). The V end was cut by 0 bases, the J end by 7 bases, with 15 bases between. Germline CDR1 and CDR2: DFQATT and SNEGSKA (reference sequence). The CDR3 has 14 residues.

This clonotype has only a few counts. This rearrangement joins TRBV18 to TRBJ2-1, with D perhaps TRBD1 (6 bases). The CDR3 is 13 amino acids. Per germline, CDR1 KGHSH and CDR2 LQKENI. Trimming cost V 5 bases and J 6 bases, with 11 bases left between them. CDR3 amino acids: CASSSTRGNEQFF. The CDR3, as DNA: TGTGCCAGCTCATCAACCAGGGGCAATGAGCAGTTCTTC.

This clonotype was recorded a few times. This CDR3 reads CAWSHRGGRETQYF. In DNA form, the CDR3 reads TGTGCCTGGAGCCATCGGGGGGGCCGGGAGACCCAGTACTTC. The V gene is TRBV30, the J gene TRBJ2-5, with TRBD2 matching 8 bases. V lost 3 bases, J lost 5 bases, and 8 bases stayed unmatched. In germline, CDR1 is GTSNPN, CDR2 SVGIG (reference sequence). The CDR3 is 14 residues long.

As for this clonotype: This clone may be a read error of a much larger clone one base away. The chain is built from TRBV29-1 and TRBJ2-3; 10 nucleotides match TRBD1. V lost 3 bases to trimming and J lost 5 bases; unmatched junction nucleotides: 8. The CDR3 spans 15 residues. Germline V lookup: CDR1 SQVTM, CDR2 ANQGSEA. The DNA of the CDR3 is TGCAGCGTTGACGTGACGGGACAGGGGAAAGATACGCAGTATTTT. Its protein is CSVDVTGQGKDTQYF.

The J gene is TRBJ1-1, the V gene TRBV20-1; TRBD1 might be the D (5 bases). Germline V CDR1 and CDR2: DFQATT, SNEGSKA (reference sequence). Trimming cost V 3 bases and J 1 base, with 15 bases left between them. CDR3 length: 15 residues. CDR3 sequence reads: CSASPLGGRNTEAFF. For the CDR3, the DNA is TGCAGTGCTAGCCCTCTCGGGGGTAGGAACACTGAAGCTTTCTTT.

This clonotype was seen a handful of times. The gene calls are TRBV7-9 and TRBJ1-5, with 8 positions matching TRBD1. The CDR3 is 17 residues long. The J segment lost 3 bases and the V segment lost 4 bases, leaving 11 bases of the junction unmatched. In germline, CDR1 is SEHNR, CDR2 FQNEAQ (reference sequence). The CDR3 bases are TGTGCCAGCAGCTCGGGACAGGTCCGGGGACTCAATCAGCCCCAGCATTTT. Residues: CASSSGQVRGLNQPQHF.

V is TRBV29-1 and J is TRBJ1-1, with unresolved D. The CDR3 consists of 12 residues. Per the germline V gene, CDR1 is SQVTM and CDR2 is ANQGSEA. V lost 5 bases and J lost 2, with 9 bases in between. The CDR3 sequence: CSVKGSNTEAFF. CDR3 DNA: TGCAGCGTTAAGGGCAGCAACACTGAAGCTTTCTTT. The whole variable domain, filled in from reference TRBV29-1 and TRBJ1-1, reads SAVISQKPSRDICQRGTSLTIQCQVDSQVTMMFWYRQQPGQSLTLIATANQGSEATYESGFVIDKFPISRPNLTFSTLTVSNMSPEDSSIYLCSVKGSNTEAFFGQGTRLTVV.

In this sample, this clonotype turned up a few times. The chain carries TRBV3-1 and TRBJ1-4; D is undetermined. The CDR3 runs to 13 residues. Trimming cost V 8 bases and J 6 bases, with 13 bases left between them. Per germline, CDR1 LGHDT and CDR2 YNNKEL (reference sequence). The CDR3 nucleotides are TGTGCCAGCCTTGCGGATAACGATGAAAAACTGTTTTTT. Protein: CASLADNDEKLFF. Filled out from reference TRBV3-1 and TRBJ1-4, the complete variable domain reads DTAVSQTPKYLVTQMGNDKSIKCEQNLGHDTMYWYKQDSKKFLKIMFSYNNKELIINETVPNRFSPKSPDKAHLNLHINSLELGDSAVYFCASLADNDEKLFFGSGTQLSVL.

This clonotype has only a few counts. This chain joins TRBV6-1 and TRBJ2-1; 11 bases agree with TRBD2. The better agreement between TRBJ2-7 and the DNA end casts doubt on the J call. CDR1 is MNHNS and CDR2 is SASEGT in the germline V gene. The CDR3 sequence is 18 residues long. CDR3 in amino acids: CASSERVAGSGRVNEQYF. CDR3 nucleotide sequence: TGTGCCAGCAGTGAACGTGTTGCGGGTAGCGGGAGGGTAAATGAGCAGTACTTC.